This record covers a single T cell receptor beta chain. The data belong to a study of blood T cell repertoires in COVID-19. TCRdb's copy holds only in-frame clones and misses some; the assay was immunoSEQ multiplex PCR. The sample includes under 450,000 clones, 80% to 95% seen only once; the top ten take 0.86%. The CDR3 spans 16 residues. The V gene lost 0 bases and the J gene lost 2 bases, with 11 bases spanning the gap. The germline CDR1 and CDR2 sequences are LGHNA and YSLEER. Material for sequencing was PBMCs or T cells enriched from blood (not recorded which). The origin of this receptor is a woman in her 40s who had been exposed to COVID-19. The genes are TRBV4-3 and TRBJ2-1, with D possibly being TRBD2 (6 bases). This chain's CDR3 is CASSQEVLAPYNEQFF. CDR3 DNA: TGCGCCAGCAGCCAAGAGGTACTAGCCCCCTACAATGAGCAGTTCTTC.